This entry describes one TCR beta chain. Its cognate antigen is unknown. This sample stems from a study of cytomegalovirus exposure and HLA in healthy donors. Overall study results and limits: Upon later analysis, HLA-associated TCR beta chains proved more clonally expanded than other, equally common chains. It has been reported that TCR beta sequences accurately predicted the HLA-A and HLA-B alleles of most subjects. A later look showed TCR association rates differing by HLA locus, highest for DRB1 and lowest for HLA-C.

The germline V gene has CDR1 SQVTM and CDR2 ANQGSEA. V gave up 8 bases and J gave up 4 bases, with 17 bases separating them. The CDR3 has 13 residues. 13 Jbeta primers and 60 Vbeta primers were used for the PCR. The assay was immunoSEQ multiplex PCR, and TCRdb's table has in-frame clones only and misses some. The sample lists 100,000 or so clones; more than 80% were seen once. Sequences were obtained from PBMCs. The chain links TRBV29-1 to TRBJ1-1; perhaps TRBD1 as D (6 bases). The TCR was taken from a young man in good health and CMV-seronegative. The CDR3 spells CSSSTGLGTEAFF. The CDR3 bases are TGCAGCTCGTCAACAGGGCTCGGCACTGAAGCTTTCTTT.